This is a list of T cell receptor beta chains from one sample in a study of blood T cell repertoires in COVID-19. Only in-frame clones appear in the TCRdb table, and some are missing; sequencing was by immunoSEQ multiplex PCR. Of roughly 42,000 clones listed, 75% to 90% were seen once; the top ten hold under 9.5%. Sample: peripheral blood. Receptors were obtained from a man aged 25 to 40 with active or convalescent COVID-19. CDR3s include the opening cysteine and the closing phenylalanine or tryptophan. A D gene is named only where the DNA matches it firmly. Clone size is not always given. Where it is, it says once, few, many or a class for expanded clones.

v_call	cdr3_length	d_call	clone_size	j_call	cdr3_aa	cdr3_nt
TRBV7-8	16	-	-	TRBJ2-1	CASSKSHPGSYNEQFF	TGTGCCAGCAGCAAGAGCCATCCGGGTTCCTACAATGAGCAGTTCTTC
TRBV7-9	14	-	-	TRBJ1-2	CASSPPKTGYGYTF	TGTGCCAGCAGCCCGCCAAAAACAGGATATGGCTACACCTTC
TRBV9	13	-	-	TRBJ2-1	CASSVGLRQEQFF	TGTGCCAGCAGCGTGGGCTTACGCCAGGAGCAGTTCTTC
TRBV27	16	TRBD1	-	TRBJ1-1	CASSFLLGTGKAEAFF	TGTGCCAGCAGTTTCCTACTCGGGACAGGCAAAGCTGAAGCTTTCTTT
TRBV4-2	15	TRBD2	-	TRBJ2-3	CASSQGRGAADTQYF	TGTGCCAGCAGCCAAGGGCGGGGGGCGGCAGATACGCAGTATTTT
TRBV4-2	15	-	-	TRBJ2-5	CASSPVGLSQETQYF	TGTGCCAGCAGCCCGGTTGGACTTTCGCAAGAGACCCAGTACTTC
TRBV24-1	13	-	-	TRBJ1-2	CATSDQGGYGYTF	TGTGCCACCAGTGATCAGGGTGGCTATGGCTACACCTTC
TRBV10-2	17	TRBD2	-	TRBJ2-1	CASSESTLGGRYNEQFF	TGCGCCAGCAGTGAGTCGACTCTAGGCGGGAGGTACAATGAGCAGTTCTTC
TRBV6-1	16	TRBD1	-	TRBJ2-3	CASSENRGHITDTQYF	TGTGCCAGCAGTGAAAACAGGGGCCACATCACAGATACGCAGTATTTT
TRBV18	15	-	-	TRBJ2-7	CASSPPAPLIYEQYF	TGTGCCAGCTCACCACCTGCGCCTCTGATCTACGAGCAGTACTTC
TRBV4-1	15	-	-	TRBJ2-1	CASSQGTRAYNEQFF	TGCGCCAGCAGCCAAGGGACGAGGGCCTACAATGAGCAGTTCTTC
TRBV29-1	13	-	once	TRBJ1-5	CSVEVSSNQPQHF	TGCAGCGTTGAAGTCTCTAGCAATCAGCCCCAGCATTTT
TRBV25-1	15	-	-	TRBJ2-5	CASSGQARLQETQYF	TGTGCCAGCAGTGGTCAGGCCCGGTTACAAGAGACCCAGTACTTC
TRBV5-1	14	-	-	TRBJ1-2	CASSLDQGVYGYTF	TGCGCCAGCAGCTTGGATCAGGGCGTCTATGGCTACACCTTC
TRBV9	15	-	-	TRBJ2-2	CASSVVERNTGELFF	TGTGCCAGCAGCGTTGTCGAGAGGAACACCGGGGAGCTGTTTTTT
TRBV6-2/TRBV6-3	13	-	-	TRBJ2-7	CASSLAPLGGRDF	TGTGCCAGCAGTTTGGCCCCCTTAGGGGGGAGGGACTTC
TRBV7-8	13	-	-	TRBJ2-7	CASSLGPPYEQYF	TGTGCCAGCAGCTTGGGGCCTCCCTACGAGCAGTACTTC
TRBV14	18	TRBD1	-	TRBJ1-1	CASSQGGQGEDMNTEAFF	TGTGCCAGCAGCCAAGGAGGGCAGGGGGAGGACATGAACACTGAAGCTTTCTTT
TRBV7-2	15	TRBD2	-	TRBJ2-1	CASSLGLAGVDEQFF	TGTGCCAGCAGCTTAGGACTAGCGGGAGTCGATGAGCAGTTCTTC
TRBV5-4	14	-	-	TRBJ2-3	CASSKDRNTDTQYF	TGTGCCAGCAGCAAGGACAGAAACACAGATACGCAGTATTTT
TRBV7-2	16	-	medium-sized	TRBJ1-5	CASSLVVGGGYQPQHF	TGTGCCAGCAGCTTAGTCGTTGGGGGGGGTTATCAGCCCCAGCATTTT
TRBV28	17	TRBD2	-	TRBJ2-1	CASSLSSGRETYNEQFF	TGTGCCAGCAGTTTATCTAGCGGGAGGGAAACTTACAATGAGCAGTTCTTC
TRBV2	14	-	-	TRBJ2-3	CASTGPSVTDTQYF	TGTGCCAGCACAGGGCCCTCGGTCACAGATACGCAGTATTTT
TRBV11-2	14	TRBD1	-	TRBJ2-7	CASSKGTGAYEQYF	TGTGCCAGCAGCAAAGGGACAGGGGCCTACGAGCAGTACTTC
TRBV7-9	10	-	-	TRBJ1-1	CASRGTEAFF	TGTGCCTCCCGGGGGACTGAAGCTTTCTTT
TRBV3-1/TRBV3-2	13	-	once	TRBJ2-5	CASSQVFRQAQYF	TGTGCCAGCAGCCAAGTTTTCAGGCAAGCCCAGTACTTC
TRBV19	15	TRBD2	-	TRBJ2-1	CASSIGSGRGNEQFF	TGTGCCAGTAGTATAGGTAGCGGGAGAGGAAATGAGCAGTTCTTC
TRBV15	15	-	-	TRBJ1-4	CATSRDIGGYEKLFF	TGTGCCACCAGCAGAGATATCGGGGGGTACGAAAAACTGTTTTTT
TRBV9	14	TRBD1	-	TRBJ1-2	CASSVAWTGYGYTF	TGTGCCAGCAGCGTAGCTTGGACAGGGTATGGCTACACCTTC
TRBV12-3/TRBV12-4	13	TRBD1	-	TRBJ1-1	CASTARDRGQAFF	TGTGCCAGCACCGCCAGGGACAGGGGGCAAGCTTTCTTT
TRBV6-5	15	TRBD1	-	TRBJ1-2	CASSLTGTGGHGYTF	TGTGCCAGCAGTTTAACGGGGACAGGGGGACATGGCTACACCTTC
TRBV27	16	-	-	TRBJ1-3	CASSLPQNYSGNTIYF	TGTGCCAGCAGTTTGCCACAGAATTACTCTGGAAACACCATATATTTT
TRBV5-5	17	-	-	TRBJ1-3	CASSFWLTDLSGNTIYF	TGTGCCAGCAGCTTCTGGCTGACAGATCTCTCTGGAAACACCATATATTTT
TRBV11-2	16	TRBD1	-	TRBJ1-6	CASSLVSGGYNSPLHF	TGTGCCAGCAGCTTAGTGTCAGGGGGTTATAATTCACCCCTCCACTTT
TRBV5-1	15	TRBD1	-	TRBJ2-1	CASSSGTEYYNEQFF	TGCGCCAGCAGCTCCGGGACAGAGTACTACAATGAGCAGTTCTTC
TRBV28	14	-	once	TRBJ1-5	CASRAGGGNQPQHF	TGTGCCAGCAGGGCCGGGGGTGGTAATCAGCCCCAGCATTTT
TRBV7-9	16	TRBD1	-	TRBJ2-5	CASSLEHRGPQETQYF	TGTGCCAGCAGCTTAGAGCACAGGGGGCCCCAAGAGACCCAGTACTTC
TRBV5-1	14	-	-	TRBJ1-5	CASSFDSVNQPQHF	TGCGCCAGCAGCTTCGACAGCGTGAATCAGCCCCAGCATTTT